The clone carrying this T cell receptor (beta chain) has a count of ten or more. This CDR3 region has 14 residues. Germline values: CDR1 MNHEY, CDR2 SMNVEV (reference sequence). Germline trimming cut 10 bases from V and 0 bases from J; bases unmatched to any gene: 6. TCRdb ran MiXCR on the 5' RACE reads and lists one entry per CDR3 protein. The data hold about 120,000 distinct CDR3 sequences, with about 3.4% observed a single time. The sample is drawn from a study of neurological immune-mediated disorders. This TCR derives from a woman under 40 with multiple sclerosis. Sequenced material: PBMCs. The chain carries TRBV27 and TRBJ2-4; 7 bases are shared with TRBD1. This CDR3 is CATGDRLAKNIQYF. CDR3 nucleotides: TGTGCCACCGGGGACAGATTAGCCAAAAACATTCAGTACTTC.